The 30 T cell receptor beta chains below were found in one sample sequenced in a study of blood T cell repertoires in COVID-19 (dated by TCRdb to between 2020 and 2021). The library was produced with the immunoSEQ multiplex PCR assay. What TCRdb holds here is the immuneACCESS table cut down to in-frame rearrangements. Part of the clones is not present; checked against another copy, under half of the missing clones reflect an unresolved V gene, and the others are unexplained. A total of about 27,000 clones appear in this sample, approximately 80% of them only once. The ten largest clones add up to roughly 43% of the sample. The source material was peripheral blood. These receptors all stem from a woman of 80 years or more with acute or convalescent COVID-19.

V gene TRBV28 combines with J gene TRBJ1-2; tentative D call: TRBD1 (6 bases). The CDR3 spans 18 residues. The germline gives CDR1 MDHEN, CDR2 SYDVKM. Trimming pared 3 bases from V and 3 bases from J, leaving 23 bases between. The CDR3 DNA is TGTGCCAGCAGTTTGGGGGGGTGGCAGGGGAGGAGATACTATGGCTACACCTTC. Translating gives CASSLGGWQGRRYYGYTF.

The chain has TRBV3-1 (or the pseudogene TRBV3-2) and TRBJ1-5, with 10 bases lining up with TRBD1. Germline CDR1 reads LGHDT; CDR2 reads YNNKEL (reference sequence). The CDR3 covers 21 residues. The V and J ends lost 0 bases and 0 bases, in that order; junction bases with no gene match: 14. The CDR3 DNA follows: TGTGCCAGCAGCCAAGACCCCCTTTGGGGACAGGGGAGACTTAGCAATCAGCCCCAGCATTTT. Its translation is CASSQDPLWGQGRLSNQPQHF.

The rearrangement joins TRBV30 to TRBJ2-7; D unclear. The CDR3 consists of 15 residues. The V gene's germline CDR1 is GTSNPN and CDR2 SVGIG (reference sequence). V dropped 3 bases and J dropped 6 bases, with 21 bases sitting between them. The CDR3 region has the DNA TGTGCCTGGAGCCTTAAATTTCTAGTGTCCAGCGAGCAGTACTTC. Translated, it gives CAWSLKFLVSSEQYF.

This clone was observed a few times. The rearrangement joins TRBV19 to TRBJ1-2; 8 bases fit TRBD1. The CDR3 contains 14 residues. V trimming: 5 bases; J trimming: 2 bases; junction bases outside the gene matches: 4. CDR1 and CDR2 (germline): LNHDA, SQIVND (reference sequence). CDR3 sequence reads: CASSFNRGNYGYTF. The DNA of the CDR3 is TGTGCCAGTAGTTTTAACAGGGGGAACTATGGCTACACCTTC.

The chain couples TRBV4-3 to TRBJ2-3, with 10 nucleotides matching TRBD2. The germline CDR1 and CDR2 sequences are LGHNA and YSLEER. V lost 1 base to trimming and J lost 2 bases; unmatched junction nucleotides: 6. This CDR3 comprises 17 residues. The CDR3 loop reads CASSQARTSGLTDTQYF. The CDR3 DNA sequence: TGCGCCAGCAGCCAAGCCAGGACTAGCGGACTCACAGATACGCAGTATTTT.

The chain combines TRBV6-4 with TRBJ1-5; no clear D gene. The germline V gene has CDR1 MRHNA and CDR2 SNTAGT. The CDR3 covers 18 residues. Trimming shortened V by 4 bases and J by 0 bases, and 19 bases separated the two germline ends. The CDR3 region has the DNA TGTGCCAGCAGTGCCCTTTGCCGCCCTTACTCTAGCAATCAGCCCCAGCATTTT. Protein product: CASSALCRPYSSNQPQHF.

This chain joins TRBV6-1 and TRBJ2-6; TRBD2 is a possible D gene (6 bases). CDR3 length: 18 residues. Germline lookup yields CDR1 MNHNS and CDR2 SASEGT. V was cut by 4 bases and J by 0 bases, with 16 bases left in between. CDR3 in amino acids: CASSASTGLHSGANVLTF. In DNA, the CDR3 is TGTGCCAGCAGTGCCTCCACGGGACTCCACTCTGGGGCCAACGTCCTGACTTTC.

This clone was counted a few times. The chain carries TRBV7-9 and TRBJ1-5; TRBD1 might be the D (6 bases). The V end lost 5 bases, the J end lost 6 bases, and 14 bases lay between the germline ends. The CDR3 has 14 amino acids. Germline loops: CDR1 SEHNR, CDR2 FQNEAQ (reference sequence). CDR3 sequence: CASSQQGMAQPQHF. CDR3 nucleotide sequence: TGTGCCAGCAGCCAACAGGGAATGGCTCAGCCCCAGCATTTT.

The genes are TRBV18 and TRBJ1-1; maybe TRBD1 (6 bases). Trimming left V 1 base short and J 7 bases short, with 10 bases between. CDR3 length: 13 amino acids. Germline CDR1 is KGHSH and CDR2 is LQKENI. CDR3 DNA: TGTGCCAGCTCACCACTTGGGGGCATTGAAGCTTTCTTT. It codes for CASSPLGGIEAFF.

The chain recombines TRBV7-8 with TRBJ1-1, with 7 bases matching TRBD1. The junction had 2 bases not matched to a gene; V was cut back by 1 base and J by 0 bases. Germline V gives CDR1 SGHVS, CDR2 FQNEAQ. This CDR3 spans 15 amino acids. The CDR3 here is CASSLGGQLNTEAFF. The CDR3 region has the DNA TGTGCCAGCAGCTTAGGGGGACAGTTGAACACTGAAGCTTTCTTT.

This clone appeared a few times. CDR3 protein: CASSPQGNTYGYTF. The CDR3 bases are TGTGCCAGCAGCCCACAGGGCAACACCTATGGCTACACCTTC. The V and J genes are TRBV6-6 and TRBJ1-2; a possible D gene is TRBD1 (6 bases). The CDR3 has 14 amino acids. Germline CDR1 reads MNHNY; CDR2 reads SVGAGI (reference sequence). Trimming shortened V by 6 bases and J by 4 bases, and 15 bases separated the two germline ends.

This chain links TRBV5-1 with TRBJ2-3, with D possibly TRBD2 on 6 matching bases. Germline CDR1 and CDR2: SGHRS and YFSETQ. The length of the CDR3 is 16 residues. V gave up 0 bases and J gave up 1 base, with 12 bases separating them. CDR3 region: CASSLASASGTDTQYF. CDR3 bases: TGCGCCAGCAGCTTGGCCTCGGCTAGCGGCACAGATACGCAGTATTTT.

The rearrangement joins TRBV10-3 to TRBJ1-5; 8 bases are shared with TRBD1. With V trimmed by 9 bases and J by 8 bases, 9 bases remained unmatched. Germline V lookup: CDR1 ENHRY, CDR2 SYGVKD. The CDR3 is 13 amino acids. The CDR3 region is CAITGGPLEPQHF. The CDR3 DNA follows: TGTGCCATAACAGGGGGTCCCCTGGAGCCCCAGCATTTT.

The V gene is TRBV28, the J gene TRBJ2-3, with 9 bases identical to TRBD1. Germline V gene lookup returns CDR1 MDHEN and CDR2 SYDVKM. The CDR3 totals 15 residues. With V trimmed by 5 bases and J by 3 bases, 6 bases remained unmatched. The CDR3 DNA reads TGTGCCAGCAGTGGGGGGACAGGGCGGACAGATACGCAGTATTTT. It yields the protein CASSGGTGRTDTQYF.

This clone was observed a handful of times. The genes are TRBV7-9 and TRBJ1-1; unclear D gene. There are 15 residues in the CDR3. CDR1 and CDR2 (germline): SEHNR, FQNEAQ (reference sequence). The germline V and J ends were trimmed by 6 bases and 0 bases, with 14 bases remaining between them. DNA for the CDR3: TGTGCCAGCAGAGCTTCTCCAGGCTTGAACACTGAAGCTTTCTTT. Translated, it gives CASRASPGLNTEAFF. Full variable domain (rest looked up from reference TRBV7-9 and TRBJ1-1): DTGVSQNPRHKITKRGQNVTFRCDPISEHNRLYWYRQTLGQGPEFLTYFQNEAQLEKSRLLSDRFSAERPKGSFSTLEIQRTEQGDSAMYLCASRASPGLNTEAFFGQGTRLTVV.

This sequence joins TRBV2 and TRBJ2-5; 8 bases are a match to TRBD2. Germline V gene sequence: CDR1 SNHLY, CDR2 FYNNEI. The V segment lost 6 bases and the J segment 2 bases; nucleotides outside the gene matches: 8. The length of the CDR3 is 15 residues. For the CDR3, the DNA is TGTGCCAGCAGGAGGGCGGGAGGACCTCAAGAGACCCAGTACTTC. It codes for CASRRAGGPQETQYF. The full variable domain, in which reference TRBV2 and TRBJ2-5 provide the parts outside the CDR3, is EPEVTQTPSHQVTQMGQEVILRCVPISNHLYFYWYRQILGQKVEFLVSFYNNEISEKSEIFDDQFSVERPDGSNFTLKIRSTKLEDSAMYFCASRRAGGPQETQYFGPGTRLLVL.

This chain links TRBV27 with TRBJ1-1; TRBD1 matches at 9 bases. The germline V gene has CDR1 MNHEY and CDR2 SMNVEV (reference sequence). V lost 5 bases to trimming and J lost 1 base; unmatched junction nucleotides: 5. The CDR3 has 15 residues. CDR3 loop: CASSPDRGPNTEAFF. The CDR3 coding sequence is TGTGCCAGCAGTCCGGACAGGGGACCGAACACTGAAGCTTTCTTT.

The J gene is TRBJ2-3, the V gene TRBV4-2; perhaps TRBD1 as D (6 bases). V was cut by 4 bases and J by 0 bases, with 11 bases left in between. The CDR3 covers 15 residues. The germline gives CDR1 LGHNA, CDR2 YNFKEQ. The CDR3 nucleotides are TGTGCCAGCAGCCTCGTAGGGGGTAGCACAGATACGCAGTATTTT. Its protein product is CASSLVGGSTDTQYF.

This chain connects TRBV19 to TRBJ2-5; TRBD1 aligns across 7 bases. Germline lookup yields CDR1 LNHDA and CDR2 SQIVND (reference sequence). CDR3 size: 14 residues. Unmatched junction bases numbered 6, after V lost 3 bases and J lost 5 bases. CDR3 bases: TGTGCCAGTAGTATGATGACAGGGACGGAGACCCAGTACTTC. Translation: CASSMMTGTETQYF.

V usage is TRBV7-8 and J usage is TRBJ2-1, with 14 bases fitting TRBD2. Germline CDR1 is SGHVS and CDR2 is FQNEAQ. V shed 0 bases and J 1 base; nucleotides not matched to a gene: 2. The CDR3 is 18 amino acids. The CDR3 sequence is CASSLAGLAGVSYNEQFF. The CDR3, as DNA: TGTGCCAGCAGCTTAGCGGGACTAGCGGGGGTGTCCTACAATGAGCAGTTCTTC.

In its sample, this clone was seen many times. V gene TRBV28 combines with J gene TRBJ2-1; TRBD2 agrees at 9 bases. Germline CDR1 MDHEN, CDR2 SYDVKM. J was trimmed by 0 bases and V by 6 bases; bases with no gene match: 15. CDR3 length equals 19 residues. The CDR3 here is CASSHFRSGGSHSYNEQFF. CDR3 nucleotide sequence: TGTGCCAGCAGCCACTTTAGGAGCGGGGGGTCCCACTCCTACAATGAGCAGTTCTTC.

The gene calls are TRBV18 and TRBJ1-3, with TRBD1 identical over 8 bases. Germline V gene sequence: CDR1 KGHSH, CDR2 LQKENI. The trim removed 4 bases at V and 2 bases at J, leaving 1 base unmatched. This CDR3 spans 14 amino acids. This CDR3 is CASSQQGAGNTIYF. DNA for the CDR3: TGTGCCAGCTCACAACAGGGGGCTGGAAACACCATATATTTT. The full variable domain, its missing parts supplied by reference TRBV18 and TRBJ1-3, is NAGVMQNPRHLVRRRGQEARLRCSPMKGHSHVYWYRQLPEEGLKFMVYLQKENIIDESGMPKERFSAEFPKEGPSILRIQQVVRGDSAAYFCASSQQGAGNTIYFGEGSWLTVV.

A single count supports this clone. V and J are TRBV28 and TRBJ1-2, with D possibly TRBD1 on 5 matching bases. The CDR3 is 13 amino acids. With 4 bases removed from V and 3 bases from J, the gap between germline ends came to 9 bases. Looked up from germline, CDR1 is MDHEN and CDR2 is SYDVKM. The CDR3 nucleotides read TGTGCCAGCAGTTCGGAGGGGCACTATGGCTACACCTTC. This translates into CASSSEGHYGYTF.

The chain carries TRBV15 and TRBJ1-1; 12 bases are shared with TRBD1. Trimming at V came to 3 bases and at J to 7 bases, leaving 3 bases not matched to a gene. The CDR3 is made up of 14 amino acids. CDR1 is LNHNV, CDR2 YYDKDF, per germline (reference sequence). Written as DNA, the CDR3 is TGTGCCACCAGCAGGGGGGACAGGGGGCGTGAAGCTTTCTTT. Its protein is CATSRGDRGREAFF.

The V and J genes are TRBV19 and TRBJ1-2, with 9 bases matching TRBD1. This CDR3 has 14 residues. The trim removed 7 bases at V and 4 bases at J, leaving 7 bases unmatched. The germline gives CDR1 LNHDA, CDR2 SQIVND (reference sequence). The CDR3 spells CASKRTGEVYGYTF. CDR3 DNA sequence: TGTGCCAGTAAGAGGACAGGGGAGGTCTATGGCTACACCTTC.

J is TRBJ2-3 and V is TRBV28; D perhaps matches TRBD1 (6 bases). The V and J ends lost 3 bases and 7 bases respectively, with 20 bases between them. CDR1 and CDR2 from the germline V gene are MDHEN and SYDVKM. The CDR3 spans 16 residues. CDR3 DNA sequence: TGTGCCAGCAGTTTGGGGCCAGGGGCCCTCTCTAATACGCAGTATTTT. Translated, it gives CASSLGPGALSNTQYF. The whole variable domain, filled in from reference TRBV28 and TRBJ2-3, reads DVKVTQSSRYLVKRTGEKVFLECVQDMDHENMFWYRQDPGLGLRLIYFSYDVKMKEKGDIPEGYSVSREKKERFSLILESASTNQTSMYLCASSLGPGALSNTQYFGPGTRLTVL.

In this sample, this clone is medium-sized (0.01 to 0.1%). The CDR3 bases are TGTGCCAGCAGCTCTACAAAGAGGGCGGGAGGGCCAGACGAGCAGTACTTC. Translating it yields CASSSTKRAGGPDEQYF. The rearrangement joins TRBV7-9 to TRBJ2-7, with 9 nucleotides matching TRBD2. V was clipped by 4 bases and J by 5 bases; unmatched bases: 15. Looked up from germline, CDR1 is SEHNR and CDR2 is FQNEAQ (reference sequence). This CDR3 is 17 amino acids long.

The chain recombines TRBV19 with TRBJ1-2; D is perhaps TRBD1 (5 bases). The V end lost 5 bases, the J end lost 4 bases, and 11 bases lay between the germline ends. The CDR3 extends over 13 amino acids. Germline V CDR1 and CDR2: LNHDA, SQIVND (reference sequence). This CDR3 is CASSGVDSYGYTF. CDR3 nucleotides: TGTGCCAGTAGTGGGGTTGACAGCTATGGCTACACCTTC.

The chain is built from TRBV6-1 and TRBJ2-5; a possible D gene is TRBD2 (6 bases). The V end lost 1 base, the J end lost 5 bases, and 20 bases lay between the germline ends. This CDR3 is built from 17 residues. Germline V CDR1 and CDR2: MNHNS, SASEGT. The CDR3 loop is CASSEEPFGAGGETQYF. In nucleotides, the CDR3 is TGTGCCAGCAGTGAAGAACCCTTCGGGGCAGGAGGGGAGACCCAGTACTTC.

V is TRBV6-2 or TRBV6-3 and J is TRBJ1-5, with unresolved D. V gave up 6 bases and J gave up 2 bases, with 17 bases separating them. CDR1 MNHEY and CDR2 SVGEGT come from the germline V gene. CDR3 length: 16 amino acids. The CDR3 sequence: CASSPSPAGGNQPQHF. Here the CDR3 DNA reads TGTGCCAGCAGCCCTTCCCCTGCCGGAGGCAATCAGCCCCAGCATTTT.